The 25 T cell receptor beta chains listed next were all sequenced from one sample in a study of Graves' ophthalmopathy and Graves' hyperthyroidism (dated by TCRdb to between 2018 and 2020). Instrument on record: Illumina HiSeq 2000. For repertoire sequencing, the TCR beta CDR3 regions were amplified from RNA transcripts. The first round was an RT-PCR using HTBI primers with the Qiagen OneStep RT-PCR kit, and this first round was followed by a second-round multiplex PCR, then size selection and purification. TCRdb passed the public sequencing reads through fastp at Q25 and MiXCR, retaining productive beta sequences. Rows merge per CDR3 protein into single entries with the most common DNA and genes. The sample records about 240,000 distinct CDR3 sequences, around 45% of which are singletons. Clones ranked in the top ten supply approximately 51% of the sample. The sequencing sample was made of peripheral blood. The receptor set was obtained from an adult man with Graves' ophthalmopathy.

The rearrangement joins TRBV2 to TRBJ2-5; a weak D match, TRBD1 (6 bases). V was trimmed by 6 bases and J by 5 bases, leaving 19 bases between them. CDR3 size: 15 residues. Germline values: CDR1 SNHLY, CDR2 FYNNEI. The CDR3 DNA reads TGTGCCAGCAGCTTGGCGGACAGCTTGAGGGAGACCCAGTACTTC. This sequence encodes CASSLADSLRETQYF.

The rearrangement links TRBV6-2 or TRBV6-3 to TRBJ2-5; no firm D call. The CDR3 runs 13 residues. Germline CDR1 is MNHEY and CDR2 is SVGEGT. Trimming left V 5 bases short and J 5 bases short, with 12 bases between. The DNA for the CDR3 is TGTGCCAGCAGTCCCTTCGAGGCGGAGACCCAGTACTTC. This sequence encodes CASSPFEAETQYF.

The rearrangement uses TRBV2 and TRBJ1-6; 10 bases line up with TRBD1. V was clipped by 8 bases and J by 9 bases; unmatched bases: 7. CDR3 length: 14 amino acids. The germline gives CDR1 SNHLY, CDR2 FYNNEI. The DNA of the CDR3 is TGTGCCAGCCTCTTAGGACAGGGGGGTTCACCCCTCCACTTT. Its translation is CASLLGQGGSPLHF.

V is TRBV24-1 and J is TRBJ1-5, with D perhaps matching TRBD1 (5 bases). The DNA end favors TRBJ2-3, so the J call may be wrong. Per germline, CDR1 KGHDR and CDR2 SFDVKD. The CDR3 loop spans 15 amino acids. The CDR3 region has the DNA TGTGCCACCAGTGATTCCGGATCAGGGATAGATACGCAGTATTTT. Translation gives CATSDSGSGIDTQYF.

The CDR3: CASLSPVNTEAFF. The CDR3 coding sequence is TGTGCCAGCCTTTCTCCGGTGAACACTGAAGCTTTCTTT. This chain connects TRBV6-5 to TRBJ1-1; D unresolved. Germline V gene sequence: CDR1 MNHEY, CDR2 SVGAGI. Trimming took off 8 bases at V and 0 bases at J, with 10 bases between the two ends. This CDR3 is built from 13 residues.

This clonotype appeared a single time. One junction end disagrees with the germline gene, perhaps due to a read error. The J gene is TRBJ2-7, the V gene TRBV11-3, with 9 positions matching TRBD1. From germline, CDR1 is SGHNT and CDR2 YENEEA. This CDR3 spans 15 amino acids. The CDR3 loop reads CASSKDRGATYVQYF. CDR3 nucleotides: TGCGCCAGCAGCAAGGACAGGGGTGCTACCTACGTGCAGTACTTC.

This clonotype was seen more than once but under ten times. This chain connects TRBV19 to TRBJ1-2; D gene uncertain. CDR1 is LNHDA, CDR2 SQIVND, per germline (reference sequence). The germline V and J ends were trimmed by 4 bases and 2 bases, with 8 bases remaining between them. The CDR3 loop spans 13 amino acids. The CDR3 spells CASSTKVNYGYTF. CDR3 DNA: TGTGCCAGTAGTACGAAGGTAAACTATGGCTACACCTTC. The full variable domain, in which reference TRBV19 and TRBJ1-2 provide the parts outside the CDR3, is DGGITQSPKYLFRKEGQNVTLSCEQNLNHDAMYWYRQDPGQGLRLIYYSQIVNDFQKGDIAEGYSVSREKKESFPLTVTSAQKNPTAFYLCASSTKVNYGYTFGSGTRLTVV.

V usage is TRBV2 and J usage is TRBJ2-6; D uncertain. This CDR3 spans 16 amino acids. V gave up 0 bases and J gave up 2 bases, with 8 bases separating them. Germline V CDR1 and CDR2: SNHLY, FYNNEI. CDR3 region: CASSEARRTGANVLTF. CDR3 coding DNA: TGTGCCAGCAGTGAAGCAAGAAGGACTGGGGCCAACGTCCTGACTTTC.

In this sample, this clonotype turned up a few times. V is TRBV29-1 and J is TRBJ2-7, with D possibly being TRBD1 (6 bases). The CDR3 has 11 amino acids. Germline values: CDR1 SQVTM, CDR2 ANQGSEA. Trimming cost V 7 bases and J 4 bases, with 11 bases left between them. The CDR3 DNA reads TGCAGCGCCCGGGACACTTACGAGCAGTACTTC. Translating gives CSARDTYEQYF.

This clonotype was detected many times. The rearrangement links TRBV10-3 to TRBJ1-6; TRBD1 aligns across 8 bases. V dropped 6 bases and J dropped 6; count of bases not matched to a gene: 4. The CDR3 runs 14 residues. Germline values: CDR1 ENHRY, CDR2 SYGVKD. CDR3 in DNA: TGTGCCATCAGGGGACAGGTCCTTAATTCACCCCTCCACTTT. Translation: CAIRGQVLNSPLHF.

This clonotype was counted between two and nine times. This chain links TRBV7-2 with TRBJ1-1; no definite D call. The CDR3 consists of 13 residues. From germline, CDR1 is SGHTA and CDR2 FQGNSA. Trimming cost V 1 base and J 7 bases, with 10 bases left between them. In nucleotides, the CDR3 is TGTGCCAGCAGCTTAGAAGGCTGGGGTGAAGCTTTCTTT. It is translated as CASSLEGWGEAFF.

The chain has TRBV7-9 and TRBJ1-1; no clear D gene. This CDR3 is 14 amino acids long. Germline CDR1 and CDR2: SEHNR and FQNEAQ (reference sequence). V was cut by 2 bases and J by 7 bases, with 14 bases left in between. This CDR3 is CASSLLGQYGEAFF. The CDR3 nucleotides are TGTGCCAGCAGCTTACTGGGCCAATACGGTGAAGCTTTCTTT.

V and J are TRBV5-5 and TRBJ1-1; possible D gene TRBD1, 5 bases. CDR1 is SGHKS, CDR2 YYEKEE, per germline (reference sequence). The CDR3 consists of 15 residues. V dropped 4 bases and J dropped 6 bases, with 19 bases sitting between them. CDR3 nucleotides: TGTGCCAGCAGCGCCAGGTCCGAGGTGGGGGCTGAAGCTTTCTTT. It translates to CASSARSEVGAEAFF.

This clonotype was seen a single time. This chain's CDR3 is CSASMGGANEKLFF. The CDR3 DNA sequence: TGCAGTGCTAGTATGGGGGGGGCTAATGAAAAACTGTTTTTT. V gene TRBV20-1 combines with J gene TRBJ1-4, with D possibly matching TRBD1 (5 bases). Germline V gene data show CDR1 as DFQATT and CDR2 as SNEGSKA (reference sequence). The CDR3 totals 14 residues. The V gene lost 3 bases and the J gene lost 3 bases, with 11 bases spanning the gap.

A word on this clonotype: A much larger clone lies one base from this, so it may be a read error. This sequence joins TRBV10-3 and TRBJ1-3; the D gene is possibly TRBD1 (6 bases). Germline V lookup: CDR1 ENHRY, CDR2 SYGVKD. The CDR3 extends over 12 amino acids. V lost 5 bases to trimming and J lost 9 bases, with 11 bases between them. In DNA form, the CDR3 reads TGTGCCATCAGTCCTCTACAGGGCACCATATATTTT. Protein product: CAISPLQGTIYF.

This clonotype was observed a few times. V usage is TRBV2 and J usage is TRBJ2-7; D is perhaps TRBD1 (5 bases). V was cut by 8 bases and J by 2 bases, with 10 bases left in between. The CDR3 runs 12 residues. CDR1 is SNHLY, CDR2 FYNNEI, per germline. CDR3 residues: CASGQGAYEQYF. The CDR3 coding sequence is TGTGCCAGCGGGCAGGGCGCCTACGAGCAGTACTTC. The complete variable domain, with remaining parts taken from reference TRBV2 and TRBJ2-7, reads EPEVTQTPSHQVTQMGQEVILRCVPISNHLYFYWYRQILGQKVEFLVSFYNNEISEKSEIFDDQFSVERPDGSNFTLKIRSTKLEDSAMYFCASGQGAYEQYFGPGTRLTVT.

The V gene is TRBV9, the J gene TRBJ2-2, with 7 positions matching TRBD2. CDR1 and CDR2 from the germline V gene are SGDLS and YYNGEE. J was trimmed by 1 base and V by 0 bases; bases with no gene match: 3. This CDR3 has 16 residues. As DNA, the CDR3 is TGTGCCAGCAGCGTAGATCGGACTAGGAACACCGGGGAGCTGTTTTTT. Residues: CASSVDRTRNTGELFF.

DNA of the CDR3: TGCAGTGCTAGAGATCAGGCGGGGGGGTCTGAAGCTTTCTTT. Translated: CSARDQAGGSEAFF. The chain is built from TRBV20-1 and TRBJ1-1, with a weak D call TRBD1 (5 bases). The germline V and J ends were trimmed by 0 bases and 6 bases, with 14 bases remaining between them. Germline V gives CDR1 DFQATT, CDR2 SNEGSKA (reference sequence). The CDR3 is 14 amino acids.

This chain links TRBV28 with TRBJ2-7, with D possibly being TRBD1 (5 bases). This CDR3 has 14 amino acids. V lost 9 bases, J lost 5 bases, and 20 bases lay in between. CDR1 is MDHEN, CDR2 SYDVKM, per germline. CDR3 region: CASHSTQGLDEQYF. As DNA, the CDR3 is TGTGCCAGTCATTCCACTCAGGGCCTTGACGAGCAGTACTTC.

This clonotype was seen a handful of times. This CDR3 is CASSQEGQKDSPLHF. Here the CDR3 DNA reads TGTGCCAGCAGCCAAGAGGGACAGAAGGATTCACCCCTCCACTTT. The V and J genes are TRBV4-2 and TRBJ1-6; TRBD1 matches 7 bases. Germline V CDR1 and CDR2: LGHNA, YNFKEQ. CDR3 length equals 15 residues. V was clipped by 0 bases and J by 8 bases; unmatched bases: 4.

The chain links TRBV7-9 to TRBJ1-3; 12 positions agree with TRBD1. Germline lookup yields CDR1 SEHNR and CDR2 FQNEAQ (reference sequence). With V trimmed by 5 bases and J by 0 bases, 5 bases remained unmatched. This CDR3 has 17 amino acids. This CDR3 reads CASSRGQGAHSGNTIYF. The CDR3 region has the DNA TGTGCCAGCAGCCGGGGACAGGGGGCTCACTCTGGAAACACCATATATTTT. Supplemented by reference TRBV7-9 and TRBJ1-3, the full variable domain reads DTGVSQNPRHKITKRGQNVTFRCDPISEHNRLYWYRQTLGQGPEFLTYFQNEAQLEKSRLLSDRFSAERPKGSFSTLEIQRTEQGDSAMYLCASSRGQGAHSGNTIYFGEGSWLTVV.

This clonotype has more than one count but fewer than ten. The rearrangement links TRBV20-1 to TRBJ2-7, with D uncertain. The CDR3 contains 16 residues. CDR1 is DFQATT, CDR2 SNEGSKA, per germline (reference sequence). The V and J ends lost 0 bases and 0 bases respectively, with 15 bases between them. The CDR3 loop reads CSARDMRGDLSYEQYF. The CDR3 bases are TGCAGTGCTAGAGATATGCGCGGAGACCTCTCCTACGAGCAGTACTTC.

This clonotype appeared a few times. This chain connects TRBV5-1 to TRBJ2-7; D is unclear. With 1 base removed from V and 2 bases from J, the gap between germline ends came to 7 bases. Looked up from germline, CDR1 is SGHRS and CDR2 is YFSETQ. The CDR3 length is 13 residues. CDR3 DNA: TGCGCCAGCAGCTTGTCGTCGACCTACGAGCAGTACTTC. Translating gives CASSLSSTYEQYF.

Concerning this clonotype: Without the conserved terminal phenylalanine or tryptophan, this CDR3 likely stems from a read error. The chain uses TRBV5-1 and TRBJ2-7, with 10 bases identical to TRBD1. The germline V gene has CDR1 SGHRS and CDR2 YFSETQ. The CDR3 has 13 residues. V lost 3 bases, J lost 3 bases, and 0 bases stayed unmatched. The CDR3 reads CASSWTGGYEQYL. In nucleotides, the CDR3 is TGCGCCAGCAGCTGGACAGGGGGCTACGAGCAGTACCTC.

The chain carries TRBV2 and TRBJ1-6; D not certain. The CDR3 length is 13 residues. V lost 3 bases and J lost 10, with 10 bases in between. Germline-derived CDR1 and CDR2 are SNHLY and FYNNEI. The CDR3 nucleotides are TGTGCCAGCAGTGAGAAGCCGAGATCACCCCTCCACTTT. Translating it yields CASSEKPRSPLHF.